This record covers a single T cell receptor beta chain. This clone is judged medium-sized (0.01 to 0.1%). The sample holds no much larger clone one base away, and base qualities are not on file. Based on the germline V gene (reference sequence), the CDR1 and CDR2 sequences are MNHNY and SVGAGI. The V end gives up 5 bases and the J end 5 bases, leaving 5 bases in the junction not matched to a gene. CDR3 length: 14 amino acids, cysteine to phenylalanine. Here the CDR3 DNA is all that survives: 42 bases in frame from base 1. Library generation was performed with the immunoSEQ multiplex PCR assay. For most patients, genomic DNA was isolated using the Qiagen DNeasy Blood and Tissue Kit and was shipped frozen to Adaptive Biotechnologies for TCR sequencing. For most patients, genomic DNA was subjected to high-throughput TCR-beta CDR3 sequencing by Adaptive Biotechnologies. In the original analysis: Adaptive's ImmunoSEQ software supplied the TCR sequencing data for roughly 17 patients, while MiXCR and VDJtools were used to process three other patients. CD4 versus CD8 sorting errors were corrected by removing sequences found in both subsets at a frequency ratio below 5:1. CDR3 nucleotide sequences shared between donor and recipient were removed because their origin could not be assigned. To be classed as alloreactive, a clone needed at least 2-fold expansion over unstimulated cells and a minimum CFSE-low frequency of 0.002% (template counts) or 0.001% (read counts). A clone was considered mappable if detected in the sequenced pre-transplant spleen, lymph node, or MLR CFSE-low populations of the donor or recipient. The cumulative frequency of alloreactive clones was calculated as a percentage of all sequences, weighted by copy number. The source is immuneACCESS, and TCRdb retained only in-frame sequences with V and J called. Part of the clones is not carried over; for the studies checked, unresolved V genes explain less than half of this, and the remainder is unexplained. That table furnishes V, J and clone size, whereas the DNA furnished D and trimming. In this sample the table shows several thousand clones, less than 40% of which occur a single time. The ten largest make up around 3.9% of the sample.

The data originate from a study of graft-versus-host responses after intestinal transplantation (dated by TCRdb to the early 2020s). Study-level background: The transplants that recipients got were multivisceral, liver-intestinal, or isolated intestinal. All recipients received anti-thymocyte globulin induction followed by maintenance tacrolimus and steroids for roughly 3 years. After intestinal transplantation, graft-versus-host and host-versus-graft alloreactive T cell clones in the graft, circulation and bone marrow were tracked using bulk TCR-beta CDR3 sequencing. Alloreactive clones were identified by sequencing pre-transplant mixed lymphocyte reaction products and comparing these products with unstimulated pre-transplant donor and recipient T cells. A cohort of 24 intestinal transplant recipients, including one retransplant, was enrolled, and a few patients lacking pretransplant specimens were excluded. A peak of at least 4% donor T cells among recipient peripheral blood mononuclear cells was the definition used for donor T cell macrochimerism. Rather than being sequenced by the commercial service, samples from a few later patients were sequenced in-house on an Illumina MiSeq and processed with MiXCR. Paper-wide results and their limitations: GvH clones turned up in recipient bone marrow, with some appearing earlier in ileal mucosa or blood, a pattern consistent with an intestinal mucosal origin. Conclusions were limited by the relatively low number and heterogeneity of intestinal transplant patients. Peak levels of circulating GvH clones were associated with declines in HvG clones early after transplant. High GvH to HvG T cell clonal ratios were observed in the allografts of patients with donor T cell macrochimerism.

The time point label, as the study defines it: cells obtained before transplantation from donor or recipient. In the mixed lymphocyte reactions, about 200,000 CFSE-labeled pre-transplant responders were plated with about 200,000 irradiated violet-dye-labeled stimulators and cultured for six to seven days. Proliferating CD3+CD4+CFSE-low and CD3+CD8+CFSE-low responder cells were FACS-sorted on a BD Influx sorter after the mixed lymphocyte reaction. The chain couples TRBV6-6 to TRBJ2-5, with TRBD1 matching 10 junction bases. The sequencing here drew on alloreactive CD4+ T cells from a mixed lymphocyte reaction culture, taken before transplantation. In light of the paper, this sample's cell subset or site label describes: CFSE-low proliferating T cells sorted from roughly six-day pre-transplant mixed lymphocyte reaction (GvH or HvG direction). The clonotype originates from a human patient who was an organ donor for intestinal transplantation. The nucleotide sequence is TGTGCCAGCAGTCCCGGGACAGGGGTGGAGACCCAGTACTTC. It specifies CASSPGTGVETQYF.